The 24 T cell receptor beta chains below were found in one sample sequenced in a study of T cell responses to AZD1222 COVID-19 vaccine. Profiled with immunoSEQ multiplex PCR; TCRdb holds only in-frame clones, not every one. There are around 130,000 clones in the sample; more than 70% occur only once, and approximately 12% lies in the top ten. The source was peripheral blood, collected on day 0 of AZD1222 vaccination. These receptors were collected from an adult in good health.

J is TRBJ2-2 and V is TRBV6-6; no clear D. Germline V gives CDR1 MNHNY, CDR2 SVGAGI (reference sequence). V dropped 6 bases and J dropped 1 base, with 12 bases sitting between them. This CDR3 is built from 15 residues. The CDR3 here is CASRDGKVNTGELFF. The CDR3 DNA follows: TGTGCCAGCAGGGACGGAAAGGTGAACACCGGGGAGCTGTTTTTT.

This sequence joins TRBV9 and TRBJ2-3; D might be TRBD1 or TRBD2, each matching 6 bases. This CDR3 region has 14 residues. The V and J ends lost 1 base and 5 bases respectively, with 11 bases between them. From germline, CDR1 is SGDLS and CDR2 YYNGEE. In nucleotides, the CDR3 is TGTGCCAGCAGCGTACCGGGGGCAGAAGATACGCAGTATTTT. It codes for CASSVPGAEDTQYF.

This rearrangement joins TRBV6-2 or TRBV6-3 to TRBJ1-1; TRBD1 is a possible D gene (5 bases). Germline V CDR1 and CDR2: MNHEY, SVGEGT. The CDR3 loop spans 13 amino acids. V gave up 4 bases and J gave up 5 bases, with 11 bases separating them. In nucleotides, the CDR3 is TGTGCCAGCAGTTGGCCCACAGGAACTGAAGCTTTCTTT. Translated: CASSWPTGTEAFF.

This clone was found a few times. This chain joins TRBV7-8 and TRBJ1-5, with D hard to call. CDR1 and CDR2 (germline): SGHVS, FQNEAQ. V was shortened by 5 bases and J by 2 bases, with 10 bases between the two germline ends. The CDR3 runs to 14 residues. CDR3 protein: CASSLAGGNQPQHF. CDR3 nucleotide sequence: TGTGCCAGCAGCCTTGCTGGTGGCAATCAGCCCCAGCATTTT.

This clone has just one count. V usage is TRBV4-1 and J usage is TRBJ2-2; no firm D call. Trimming stripped 4 bases from V and 3 bases from J, with 9 bases between. This CDR3 has 14 amino acids. The germline V gene has CDR1 MGHRA and CDR2 YSYEKL. DNA for the CDR3: TGCGCCAGCAGCCCAAGAATAGACACCGGGGAGCTGTTTTTT. Its protein product is CASSPRIDTGELFF.

DNA for the CDR3: TGTGCCAGCTCACTCTCAGCAGGGGACGGGCAGCCCCAGCATTTT. Translated: CASSLSAGDGQPQHF. V is TRBV18 and J is TRBJ1-5, with a weak D call TRBD1 (6 bases). With 4 bases removed from V and 7 bases from J, the gap between germline ends came to 17 bases. The germline V gene has CDR1 KGHSH and CDR2 LQKENI. This CDR3 is built from 15 residues.

The CDR3 region is CASSFLSQGNTEAFF. In DNA form, the CDR3 reads TGTGCCAGCAGTTTCCTATCTCAGGGTAATACCGAAGCTTTCTTT. V gene TRBV2 combines with J gene TRBJ1-1, with a tentative D call TRBD1 (5 bases). The CDR3 contains 15 residues. Germline CDR1 reads SNHLY; CDR2 reads FYNNEI. Trimming took off 5 bases at V and 8 bases at J, with 21 bases between the two ends.

The chain carries TRBV6-6 and TRBJ2-3; D unclear. The CDR3 runs to 12 residues. The germline V gene has CDR1 MNHNY and CDR2 SVGAGI (reference sequence). V was pared by 6 bases and J by 6 bases, with 10 bases between. The DNA of the CDR3 is TGTGCCAGCAGCCCCGGTAGGGATACGCAGTATTTT. The encoded protein is CASSPGRDTQYF.

As regards this clone: The sample carries other DNA sequences with the same CDR3. This rearrangement joins TRBV3-1 (or the pseudogene TRBV3-2) to TRBJ2-3, with TRBD2 matching 7 bases. Germline CDR1 is LGHDT and CDR2 is YNNKEL (reference sequence). The CDR3 length is 15 residues. V lost 5 bases and J lost 3; bases outside the gene matches: 8. The CDR3 loop is CASSGLAGRTDTQYF. The CDR3 nucleotides read TGTGCCAGCAGCGGTTTAGCCGGGAGGACAGATACGCAGTATTTT.

The chain combines TRBV5-6 with TRBJ1-2; a weak D match, TRBD1 (5 bases). CDR3 size: 14 residues. Trimming left V 0 bases short and J 4 bases short, with 10 bases between. The germline gives CDR1 SGHDT, CDR2 YYEEEE. Here the CDR3 DNA reads TGTGCCAGCAGCTTGGAAGGGACGGCCTATGGCTACACCTTC. The encoded protein is CASSLEGTAYGYTF.

This clone appeared a single time. V gene TRBV2 combines with J gene TRBJ2-1; possible D gene TRBD2, 5 bases. V was cut by 7 bases and J by 7 bases, with 17 bases left in between. Germline assignment: CDR1 SNHLY and CDR2 FYNNEI. CDR3 length: 14 amino acids. The CDR3 is CASTGSRVLNEQFF. The CDR3, as DNA: TGTGCCAGCACGGGGTCTCGGGTATTGAATGAGCAGTTCTTC.

The rearrangement uses TRBV7-2 and TRBJ1-2, with 7 bases fitting TRBD1. Germline CDR1 SGHTA, CDR2 FQGNSA. The ends lost 5 bases at V and 7 bases at J; junction bases unmatched: 7. CDR3 size: 13 residues. DNA for the CDR3: TGTGCCAGCAGCGAACAGGGGCGCGGTGGCTACACCTTC. This sequence encodes CASSEQGRGGYTF.

This chain connects TRBV7-9 to TRBJ2-6; the D gene is possibly TRBD1 (6 bases). From germline, CDR1 is SEHNR and CDR2 FQNEAQ (reference sequence). V lost 5 bases and J 1 base, leaving 21 bases between the germline ends. The CDR3 is 19 amino acids. DNA for the CDR3: TGTGCCAGCAGCCGTGACTCGGGACACGATTTTTCTGGGGCCAACGTCCTGACTTTC. Its translation: CASSRDSGHDFSGANVLTF.

The V call is TRBV11-2, the J call TRBJ1-1; D perhaps matches TRBD1 (5 bases). Germline V gene sequence: CDR1 SGHAT, CDR2 FQNNGV. V was shortened by 5 bases and J by 6 bases, with 10 bases between the two germline ends. The CDR3 runs 12 residues. CDR3 amino acids: CASSPGGPEAFF. The CDR3, as DNA: TGTGCCAGCAGCCCGGGGGGTCCTGAAGCTTTCTTT.

This chain connects TRBV27 to TRBJ1-4; maybe TRBD1 (5 bases). Germline assignment: CDR1 MNHEY and CDR2 SMNVEV (reference sequence). V was trimmed by 6 bases and J by 0 bases, leaving 14 bases between them. This CDR3 is 16 amino acids long. DNA for the CDR3: TGTGCCAGCAGGCCACGACAGCTAGCAACTAATGAAAAACTGTTTTTT. It yields the protein CASRPRQLATNEKLFF.

This clone was detected only once. J is TRBJ1-5 and V is TRBV28; weak D call: TRBD1 (6 bases). The V gene lost 5 bases and the J gene lost 0 bases, with 14 bases spanning the gap. This CDR3 spans 16 amino acids. The germline V gene has CDR1 MDHEN and CDR2 SYDVKM. CDR3 protein: CASSPPRDTSNQPQHF. The CDR3 coding sequence is TGTGCCAGCAGTCCCCCCCGGGACACTAGCAATCAGCCCCAGCATTTT.

The CDR3 DNA follows: TGTGCCAGCAGCTTGCCCGGACAGGGTTACGGCACTGAAGCTTTCTTT. This gives the protein CASSLPGQGYGTEAFF. V is TRBV5-4 and J is TRBJ1-1; 8 nucleotides match TRBD1. The germline V gene encodes CDR1 SGHNT and CDR2 YYREEE (reference sequence). The J segment lost 4 bases and the V segment lost 1 base, leaving 9 bases of the junction unmatched. The CDR3 contains 16 residues.

V gene TRBV3-1 (or the pseudogene TRBV3-2) combines with J gene TRBJ2-7; no definite D call. The CDR3 loop spans 13 amino acids. The V end was cut by 4 bases, the J end by 6 bases, with 13 bases between. The germline CDR1 and CDR2 sequences are LGHDT and YNNKEL (reference sequence). The CDR3 DNA reads TGTGCCAGCAGCCCGCGCTTGGGATTCGAGCAGTACTTC. It is translated as CASSPRLGFEQYF.

The V and J genes are TRBV3-1 (or the pseudogene TRBV3-2) and TRBJ2-5; D uncertain. CDR1 is LGHDT and CDR2 is YNNKEL in the germline V gene (reference sequence). V was pared by 1 base and J by 5 bases, with 2 bases between. The CDR3 runs 11 residues. This CDR3 reads CASSQVETQYF. The DNA for the CDR3 is TGTGCCAGCAGCCAAGTTGAGACCCAGTACTTC.

This clone was counted only a few times. The chain combines TRBV5-1 with TRBJ2-3; TRBD2 agrees at 7 bases. The germline V gene encodes CDR1 SGHRS and CDR2 YFSETQ. V was pared by 4 bases and J by 5 bases, with 10 bases of the junction left unmatched. The CDR3 extends over 15 amino acids. CDR3 residues: CASSPQTRGGDTQYF. The CDR3 DNA is TGCGCCAGCAGCCCCCAGACCCGCGGGGGAGATACGCAGTATTTT.

As regards this clone: Distinct nucleotide sequences in the sample also encode this CDR3. The chain carries TRBV3-1 (or the pseudogene TRBV3-2) and TRBJ1-1; 7 bases match TRBD1. The ends lost 4 bases at V and 2 bases at J; junction bases unmatched: 4. The CDR3 contains 14 residues. Germline lookup yields CDR1 LGHDT and CDR2 YNNKEL (reference sequence). CDR3 bases: TGTGCCAGCAGCCCCCGGGACAGAAACACTGAAGCTTTCTTT. The encoded protein is CASSPRDRNTEAFF.

The J gene is TRBJ1-1, the V gene TRBV7-8; no reliable D call. CDR1 is SGHVS, CDR2 FQNEAQ, per germline. This CDR3 has 13 residues. Trimming took 5 bases from V and 5 from J, leaving 12 bases between them. As DNA, the CDR3 is TGTGCCAGCAGCGATCGGATTTCGACTGAAGCTTTCTTT. It translates to CASSDRISTEAFF.

The rearrangement links TRBV24-1 to TRBJ2-1, with 12 nucleotides matching TRBD1. Trimming took 4 bases from V and 9 from J; bases not matched to a gene: 12. The CDR3 sequence is 17 residues long. Germline lookup yields CDR1 KGHDR and CDR2 SFDVKD. CDR3: CATSDPPGTGGTVEQFF. The CDR3 DNA is TGTGCCACCAGTGACCCACCCGGGACAGGGGGCACGGTTGAGCAGTTCTTC.

The genes are TRBV19 and TRBJ1-1; tentative D call: TRBD1 (5 bases). This CDR3 is built from 16 residues. Germline V CDR1 and CDR2: LNHDA, SQIVND (reference sequence). V was trimmed by 9 bases and J by 0 bases, leaving 20 bases between them. The CDR3 nucleotides read TGTGCCAGCGAACCGTGGGGCGAGGGGCTGAACACTGAAGCTTTCTTT. Its translation is CASEPWGEGLNTEAFF.